The 25 T cell receptor beta chains below come from one sample, sequenced in a study of cytomegalovirus exposure and HLA in healthy donors. Data came from immunoSEQ multiplex PCR; TCRdb stores just in-frame clones and leaves some out. The sample includes about 150,000 clones, nearly 90% of them seen just once. Sequencing used PBMCs. These receptor sequences come from a woman in her late teens or twenties in good health and CMV-seropositive.

The chain employs TRBV6-5 and TRBJ2-2; D is perhaps TRBD2 (5 bases). Germline V gives CDR1 MNHEY, CDR2 SVGAGI. The germline V and J ends were trimmed by 6 bases and 4 bases, with 6 bases remaining between them. The CDR3 totals 12 residues. The CDR3 sequence is CASRGSTGELFF. For the CDR3, the DNA is TGTGCCAGCAGAGGGAGCACCGGGGAGCTGTTTTTT.

J is TRBJ2-3 and V is TRBV7-2; 7 bases are a match to TRBD2. Trimming took 5 bases from V and 2 from J; bases not matched to a gene: 10. CDR1 is SGHTA, CDR2 FQGNSA, per germline. This CDR3 is 16 amino acids long. DNA of the CDR3: TGTGCCAGCAGCAAGTTGGGGGGGGACCTCACAGATACGCAGTATTTT. Amino acid sequence: CASSKLGGDLTDTQYF. The variable domain in full, completed from reference TRBV7-2 and TRBJ2-3, reads GAGVSQSPSNKVTEKGKDVELRCDPISGHTALYWYRQSLGQGLEFLIYFQGNSAPDKSGLPSDRFSAERTGGSVSTLTIQRTQQEDSAVYLCASSKLGGDLTDTQYFGPGTRLTVL.

The chain employs TRBV29-1 and TRBJ1-2, with 7 positions matching TRBD1. This CDR3 is built from 13 residues. Germline CDR1 SQVTM, CDR2 ANQGSEA. V lost 8 bases and J lost 4; bases outside the gene matches: 10. Here the CDR3 reads CSSLDRDSYGYTF. CDR3 DNA: TGCAGCTCACTAGACCGGGACAGCTATGGCTACACCTTC.

This sequence joins TRBV11-1 and TRBJ1-1; 10 bases line up with TRBD1. V trimming: 1 base; J trimming: 3 bases; junction bases outside the gene matches: 5. This CDR3 contains 16 residues. The germline V gene encodes CDR1 SGHAT and CDR2 FQDESV (reference sequence). The CDR3 DNA reads as TGTGCCAGCAGCTTAGTAGGGACAGGGGATTACACTGAAGCTTTCTTT. This sequence encodes CASSLVGTGDYTEAFF.

This chain's CDR3 is CASSLEASGGAAGEQFF. CDR3 bases: TGTGCCAGCAGCTTAGAGGCTAGCGGGGGGGCTGCTGGTGAGCAGTTCTTC. This chain joins TRBV7-6 and TRBJ2-1, with TRBD2 identical over 12 bases. There are 17 residues in the CDR3. V lost 1 base, J lost 9 bases, and 10 bases stayed unmatched. Germline V gene data show CDR1 as SGHVS and CDR2 as FNYEAQ.

This chain joins TRBV29-1 and TRBJ2-7; maybe TRBD1 (5 bases). V was clipped by 6 bases and J by 6 bases, with 18 bases between them. The CDR3 length is 13 residues. Germline V gene data show CDR1 as SQVTM and CDR2 as ANQGSEA. CDR3 sequence reads: CSVGPLLGVEQYF. The CDR3 nucleotides read TGCAGCGTCGGACCCCTCCTAGGGGTCGAGCAGTACTTC.

This clone appeared a single time. The chain is built from TRBV6-1 and TRBJ1-5; D is uncertain. Looked up from germline, CDR1 is MNHNS and CDR2 is SASEGT. The V end was cut by 2 bases, the J end by 2 bases, with 16 bases between. CDR3 length: 17 amino acids. This CDR3 reads CASSERGGLVGNQPQHF. In nucleotides, the CDR3 is TGTGCCAGCAGTGAACGCGGTGGTCTGGTGGGCAATCAGCCCCAGCATTTT.

The J gene is TRBJ1-2, the V gene TRBV6-1, with D perhaps matching TRBD1 (6 bases). The CDR3 has 14 residues. Germline assignment: CDR1 MNHNS and CDR2 SASEGT. The V end was cut by 6 bases, the J end by 4 bases, with 15 bases between. CDR3 in DNA: TGTGCCAGCAGGCTGACAGGCGGGCTCTATGGCTACACCTTC. Its translation is CASRLTGGLYGYTF.

This clone was counted a few times. The chain carries TRBV11-2 and TRBJ1-3; D remains unclear. The V gene's germline CDR1 is SGHAT and CDR2 FQNNGV. Trimming left V 5 bases short and J 0 bases short, with 14 bases between. The CDR3 is 16 amino acids. CDR3 bases: TGTGCCAGCAGCAAAGGAAGATCTAGCTCTGGAAACACCATATATTTT. Translation: CASSKGRSSSGNTIYF.

The rearrangement joins TRBV28 to TRBJ2-7, with D tentatively TRBD2 (6 bases). V shed 6 bases and J shed 2 bases, with 14 bases lying between them. Germline CDR1 and CDR2: MDHEN and SYDVKM. The CDR3 sequence is 14 residues long. The CDR3 region is CASSLGGATYEQYF. CDR3 nucleotide sequence: TGTGCCAGCAGCCTCGGCGGGGCGACCTACGAGCAGTACTTC.

This clone showed up just a few times. This chain uses TRBV5-4 with TRBJ1-4; the D gene is possibly TRBD1 (6 bases). V lost 1 base, J lost 8 bases, and 18 bases lay in between. The CDR3 is 16 amino acids. The germline CDR1 and CDR2 sequences are SGHNT and YYREEE (reference sequence). The CDR3 loop reads CASSLRVLGGSEKLFF. The DNA of the CDR3 is TGTGCCAGCAGCTTGAGGGTCCTAGGGGGATCGGAAAAACTGTTTTTT.

V and J are TRBV28 and TRBJ1-1; a possible D gene is TRBD1 (6 bases). Deletions cut 6 bases from V and 3 bases from J, with 11 bases between. The CDR3 runs 13 residues. In germline, CDR1 is MDHEN, CDR2 SYDVKM. CDR3 residues: CASSQGFHTEAFF. For the CDR3, the DNA is TGTGCCAGCAGCCAGGGGTTCCACACTGAAGCTTTCTTT.

CDR3 amino acids: CASIFRASSSYEQYF. Here the CDR3 DNA reads TGTGCCAGTATCTTTCGAGCCTCGAGCTCCTACGAGCAGTACTTC. This chain links TRBV7-8 with TRBJ2-7; no firm D call. Trimming removed 9 bases at V and 0 bases at J, with 18 bases between. CDR1 and CDR2 (germline): SGHVS, FQNEAQ. The CDR3 consists of 15 residues.

The chain employs TRBV5-6 and TRBJ1-1; TRBD1 might be the D (5 bases). The CDR3 spans 13 residues. V lost 4 bases and J 8 bases, leaving 15 bases between the germline ends. From germline, CDR1 is SGHDT and CDR2 YYEEEE. This CDR3 reads CASSQLGHREAFF. The DNA for the CDR3 is TGTGCCAGCAGCCAATTGGGGCATCGCGAAGCTTTCTTT.

A note on this clone: One end of the junction varies from germline; a read error may be responsible. The chain combines TRBV11-2 with TRBJ1-2; 7 bases fit TRBD1. Germline V lookup: CDR1 SGHAT, CDR2 FQNNGV. This CDR3 region has 15 residues. The CDR3 protein is CASSLETGFAYGYTF. The CDR3 nucleotides read TGTGCCAGCAGCCTAGAGACAGGGTTCGCCTATGGCTACACCTTC.

The gene calls are TRBV5-1 and TRBJ1-4; TRBD1 is a possible D gene (5 bases). The CDR3 runs to 14 residues. V lost 4 bases to trimming and J lost 4 bases, with 11 bases between them. CDR1 and CDR2 (germline): SGHRS, YFSETQ. The CDR3 is CASSPWGGNEKLFF. In nucleotides, the CDR3 is TGCGCCAGCAGCCCCTGGGGCGGTAATGAAAAACTGTTTTTT.

This chain joins TRBV5-1 and TRBJ2-3; a possible D gene is TRBD1 (6 bases). The germline V gene encodes CDR1 SGHRS and CDR2 YFSETQ. Trimming took 5 bases from V and 1 from J, leaving 8 bases between them. This CDR3 is built from 13 residues. In DNA form, the CDR3 reads TGCGCCAGCAGTTCAGGGGGCACAGATACGCAGTATTTT. Its protein product is CASSSGGTDTQYF. The variable domain in full, with the rest retrieved from reference TRBV5-1 and TRBJ2-3, is KAGVTQTPRYLIKTRGQQVTLSCSPISGHRSVSWYQQTPGQGLQFLFEYFSETQRNKGNFPGRFSGRQFSNSRSEMNVSTLELGDSALYLCASSSGGTDTQYFGPGTRLTVL.

The chain joins TRBV7-2 to TRBJ2-2, with unresolved D. The V gene lost 3 bases and the J gene lost 2 bases, with 7 bases spanning the gap. There are 14 residues in the CDR3. CDR1 and CDR2 from the germline V gene are SGHTA and FQGNSA. CDR3 coding DNA: TGTGCCAGCAGCTTCGACACAAACACCGGGGAGCTGTTTTTT. This gives the protein CASSFDTNTGELFF.

The chain joins TRBV4-1 to TRBJ2-5; TRBD1 aligns across 7 bases. Germline assignment: CDR1 MGHRA and CDR2 YSYEKL. With 4 bases clipped from V and 5 bases from J, the junction kept 13 bases outside the gene matches. The CDR3 length is 16 residues. The CDR3 DNA sequence: TGCGCCAGCAGCCCCAATAACAGGGGATCCCATGAGACCCAGTACTTC. This translates into CASSPNNRGSHETQYF.

The rearrangement uses TRBV6-5 and TRBJ2-6; TRBD2 might be the D (7 bases). CDR1 is MNHEY, CDR2 SVGAGI, per germline. CDR3 size: 15 residues. Trimming removed 6 bases at V and 2 bases at J, with 11 bases between. The CDR3 bases are TGTGCCAGCAGGGGGGGGGCTGCTGGGGCCAACGTCCTGACTTTC. It encodes CASRGGAAGANVLTF.

This clone appeared a few times. The gene calls are TRBV5-1 and TRBJ1-2; 8 bases align to TRBD1. The CDR3 loop spans 14 amino acids. Germline V gives CDR1 SGHRS, CDR2 YFSETQ. J gave up 1 base and V 5 bases, and 4 bases lay outside the gene matches. The CDR3 region is CASSGQGLNYGYTF. The CDR3 DNA sequence: TGCGCCAGCAGTGGACAGGGCCTTAACTATGGCTACACCTTC.

CDR3 amino acids: CASSYIQANTGELFF. Here the CDR3 DNA reads TGTGCCAGCAGTTATATACAGGCGAACACCGGGGAGCTGTTTTTT. The rearrangement links TRBV6-6 to TRBJ2-2, with a tentative D call TRBD1 (5 bases). Trimming left V 3 bases short and J 0 bases short, with 8 bases between. Germline assignment: CDR1 MNHNY and CDR2 SVGAGI (reference sequence). The CDR3 is 15 residues long.

CDR3 nucleotides: TGTGCCAGCAGTTCTAATCTAGCTTACGAGCAGTACTTC. Its translation is CASSSNLAYEQYF. The chain is built from TRBV5-4 and TRBJ2-7, with D possibly TRBD2 on 5 matching bases. Germline-derived CDR1 and CDR2 are SGHNT and YYREEE (reference sequence). CDR3 length: 13 amino acids. Trimming took 5 bases from V and 4 from J, leaving 13 bases between them.

The V and J genes are TRBV10-3 and TRBJ1-1; D remains unclear. Germline CDR1 is ENHRY and CDR2 is SYGVKD. The CDR3 covers 12 residues. With 8 bases removed from V and 0 bases from J, the gap between germline ends came to 7 bases. The CDR3, as DNA: TGTGCCATCGCAGGAATGAACACTGAAGCTTTCTTT. Translating it yields CAIAGMNTEAFF.

The chain uses TRBV28 and TRBJ1-2; D ambiguous. CDR3 length: 14 residues. Germline V gene sequence: CDR1 MDHEN, CDR2 SYDVKM. Trimming took 1 base from V and 5 from J, leaving 11 bases between them. In nucleotides, the CDR3 is TGTGCCAGCAGTTTATTGCACAGCCAGTATGGCTACACCTTC. It codes for CASSLLHSQYGYTF.